One sample yielded the 18 T cell receptor beta chains listed below, sequenced in a study of T cells in Graves' hyperthyroidism and ophthalmopathy (dated by TCRdb to between 2018 and 2021). Libraries were constructed by multiplex PCR. For sequencing, an Illumina HiSeq 2000 was employed. The TCR beta CDR3 regions were amplified from RNA transcripts. The TCR CDR3 was subjected to a first round of RT-PCR using the HTBI primer set and the Qiagen OneStep RT-PCR kit. TCRdb redid the processing of the public reads, applying fastp at Q25 and MiXCR, and retained in-frame beta chains. Here each entry gathers all rows of one CDR3 protein and keeps the most common genes and DNA. In all, the sample holds just over 550,000 distinct CDR3 sequences, and around 45% of those were seen once. Jointly, the top ten make up about 7.8% of the sample. Sample: peripheral blood or thyroid tissue (not recorded which). The source is a woman aged 18-29 years with Graves' hyperthyroidism. Donor details come from another sample of the same person, matched by shared clones.

This clonotype was observed a handful of times. The chain combines TRBV5-1 with TRBJ2-7; 7 bases fit TRBD2. The CDR3 spans 14 residues. The germline V gene encodes CDR1 SGHRS and CDR2 YFSETQ. V dropped 4 bases and J dropped 3; count of bases not matched to a gene: 7. The CDR3 DNA reads TGCGCCAGCAGCCCGAGCGGGGTATTCTACGAGCAGTACTTC. It encodes CASSPSGVFYEQYF. The full variable domain, its missing parts supplied by reference TRBV5-1 and TRBJ2-7, is KAGVTQTPRYLIKTRGQQVTLSCSPISGHRSVSWYQQTPGQGLQFLFEYFSETQRNKGNFPGRFSGRQFSNSRSEMNVSTLELGDSALYLCASSPSGVFYEQYFGPGTRLTVT.

Details on this clonotype: Germline is not matched at one junction end, which may reflect a read error. The chain recombines TRBV10-2 with TRBJ2-7; 8 nucleotides align to TRBD1. In germline, CDR1 is WSHSY, CDR2 SAAADI. This CDR3 contains 16 residues. In nucleotides, the CDR3 is TGTGCCAGCAGTTACGGACATCAGGGGGCGGACTACGAGCAGTACTTC. It is translated as CASSYGHQGADYEQYF.

With regard to this clonotype: Just one base apart from a much larger clone, this may be a read error. The chain recombines TRBV9 with TRBJ1-6, with D possibly TRBD1 on 5 matching bases. The germline V gene encodes CDR1 SGDLS and CDR2 YYNGEE. CDR3 size: 14 residues. V dropped 3 bases and J dropped 9 bases, with 13 bases sitting between them. For the CDR3, the DNA is TGTGCCAGCAGCGCGGGCAGGGTTCCTTCACCCCTCCACTTT. Translation gives CASSAGRVPSPLHF.

This clonotype was observed at least ten times. The chain carries TRBV9 and TRBJ2-2, with a tentative D call TRBD1 (6 bases). Germline V CDR1 and CDR2: SGDLS, YYNGEE. This CDR3 is 14 amino acids long. V lost 4 bases and J lost 7, with 14 bases in between. The CDR3 sequence: CASSSHRDHGELFF. The CDR3 nucleotides read TGTGCCAGCAGCTCGCACAGGGACCACGGGGAGCTGTTTTTT. The full variable domain, in which reference TRBV9 and TRBJ2-2 provide the parts outside the CDR3, is DSGVTQTPKHLITATGQRVTLRCSPRSGDLSVYWYQQSLDQGLQFLIQYYNGEERAKGNILERFSAQQFPDLHSELNLSSLELGDSALYFCASSSHRDHGELFFGEGSRLTVL.

The chain employs TRBV5-1 and TRBJ2-7, with D uncertain. The germline V gene has CDR1 SGHRS and CDR2 YFSETQ. The V end lost 3 bases, the J end lost 3 bases, and 19 bases lay between the germline ends. The CDR3 is 16 amino acids. The CDR3 region is CASSSGTRQPLYEQYF. The CDR3 DNA is TGCGCCAGCAGCTCCGGAACGCGGCAGCCCCTCTACGAGCAGTACTTC.

The chain has TRBV6-1 and TRBJ1-5; a possible D gene is TRBD1 (6 bases). Trimming took off 5 bases at V and 12 bases at J, with 14 bases between the two ends. This CDR3 is 12 amino acids long. Germline V gene sequence: CDR1 MNHNS, CDR2 SASEGT. The CDR3 here is CASSRGTPNQHF. The CDR3 DNA sequence: TGTGCCAGCAGTCGTGGGACACCCAACCAGCATTTT.

This chain joins TRBV29-1 and TRBJ1-2; 7 nucleotides match TRBD1. The germline gives CDR1 SQVTM, CDR2 ANQGSEA. The CDR3 sequence is 12 residues long. The junction had 5 bases not matched to a gene; V was cut back by 0 bases and J by 10 bases. The CDR3 is CSVEDRQGLYTF. The CDR3 bases are TGCAGCGTTGAAGATCGACAGGGACTCTACACCTTC.

This clonotype appeared once. The chain carries TRBV24-1 and TRBJ2-5; no firm D call. Germline assignment: CDR1 KGHDR and CDR2 SFDVKD. The CDR3 covers 13 residues. Trimming left V 5 bases short and J 5 bases short, with 11 bases between. The CDR3 is CATSGASWETQYF. The CDR3 DNA sequence: TGTGCCACCAGTGGTGCGTCGTGGGAGACCCAGTACTTC.

This clonotype was seen at least ten times. This rearrangement joins TRBV29-1 to TRBJ2-5, with D tentatively TRBD1 or TRBD2 (8 bases each). Germline assignment: CDR1 SQVTM and CDR2 ANQGSEA. Trimming removed 4 bases at V and 1 base at J, with 16 bases between. CDR3 length equals 15 residues. DNA for the CDR3: TGCAGCGTTGCGCCGGGGGGGACAGGCCAAGAGACCCAGTACTTC. Its translation is CSVAPGGTGQETQYF.

The rearrangement uses TRBV10-3 and TRBJ2-2; D ambiguous. V was pared by 2 bases and J by 8 bases, with 6 bases between. Germline V gene lookup returns CDR1 ENHRY and CDR2 SYGVKD. This CDR3 has 12 residues. CDR3 bases: TGTGCCATCAGTGAGCAGACAGGGGAGCTGTTTTTT. This sequence encodes CAISEQTGELFF.

The chain carries TRBV9 and TRBJ1-1, with unresolved D. Germline V lookup: CDR1 SGDLS, CDR2 YYNGEE. The germline V and J ends were trimmed by 5 bases and 4 bases, with 12 bases remaining between them. The CDR3 covers 13 residues. The CDR3 sequence: CASRRVMATEAFF. The CDR3 region has the DNA TGTGCCAGCAGAAGGGTCATGGCCACTGAAGCTTTCTTT.

As DNA, the CDR3 is TGTGCCAGCCGCACCCCCCACAGGGTCGGGGATCAGCCCCAGCATTTT. Amino acid sequence: CASRTPHRVGDQPQHF. The chain links TRBV2 to TRBJ1-5; D perhaps matches TRBD1 (6 bases). Germline V gives CDR1 SNHLY, CDR2 FYNNEI. Between the trimmed V and J ends, which lost 8 bases and 5 bases, there was a span of 22 bases. The CDR3 extends over 16 amino acids. The full variable domain, in which reference TRBV2 and TRBJ1-5 provide the parts outside the CDR3, is EPEVTQTPSHQVTQMGQEVILRCVPISNHLYFYWYRQILGQKVEFLVSFYNNEISEKSEIFDDQFSVERPDGSNFTLKIRSTKLEDSAMYFCASRTPHRVGDQPQHFGDGTRLSIL.

V is TRBV7-3 and J is TRBJ2-5; D gene ambiguous. Trimming removed 8 bases at V and 4 bases at J, with 14 bases between. The CDR3 is made up of 13 amino acids. CDR1 SGHTA and CDR2 FQGTGA come from the germline V gene. This CDR3 reads CASPPRLGETQYF. DNA of the CDR3: TGTGCCAGCCCCCCGCGGTTGGGAGAGACCCAGTACTTC.

This clonotype was found many times. This chain uses TRBV20-1 with TRBJ2-5; 7 bases are a match to TRBD1. The V gene's germline CDR1 is DFQATT and CDR2 SNEGSKA (reference sequence). CDR3 length: 15 amino acids. The junction had 11 bases not matched to a gene; V was cut back by 6 bases and J by 1 base. This CDR3 reads CSAASSRDSQETQYF. The CDR3 bases are TGCAGTGCCGCATCGTCCCGGGACAGCCAAGAGACCCAGTACTTC.

This clonotype was recorded only once. CDR3 coding DNA: TGTGCCAGCAGTGATCCGGAGGGGACAGGTTACAATCAGCCCCAGCATTTT. Translation: CASSDPEGTGYNQPQHF. The gene calls are TRBV2 and TRBJ1-5; TRBD1 matches at 8 bases. The CDR3 has 17 amino acids. CDR1 is SNHLY and CDR2 is FYNNEI in the germline V gene. J lost 3 bases, V lost 3 bases, and 10 bases had no gene match.

J is TRBJ2-2 and V is TRBV29-1; the D is unclear. The germline V gene has CDR1 SQVTM and CDR2 ANQGSEA. There are 14 residues in the CDR3. The CDR3 DNA reads as TGCAGTGAAACGGTCCCCGCGAACACCGGGGAGCTGTTTTTT. Protein product: CSETVPANTGELFF.

This chain uses TRBV29-1 with TRBJ2-7, with 9 bases identical to TRBD2. V lost 0 bases, J lost 2 bases, and 5 bases stayed unmatched. The CDR3 consists of 15 residues. Germline CDR1 reads SQVTM; CDR2 reads ANQGSEA. The CDR3 here is CSVEDSGGLTYEQYF. CDR3 DNA: TGCAGCGTTGAAGATAGCGGGGGACTTACCTACGAGCAGTACTTC.

This clonotype was counted many times. The chain carries TRBV9 and TRBJ2-5; no reliable D call. Looked up from germline, CDR1 is SGDLS and CDR2 is YYNGEE. V lost 1 base and J lost 4, with 11 bases in between. The CDR3 runs 14 residues. CDR3 sequence reads: CASSVRVLSETQYF. For the CDR3, the DNA is TGTGCCAGCAGCGTACGAGTCCTCTCAGAGACCCAGTACTTC. The entire variable domain, with the rest obtained from reference TRBV9 and TRBJ2-5, is as follows: DSGVTQTPKHLITATGQRVTLRCSPRSGDLSVYWYQQSLDQGLQFLIQYYNGEERAKGNILERFSAQQFPDLHSELNLSSLELGDSALYFCASSVRVLSETQYFGPGTRLLVL.